This TCR beta chain was observed in a study of PD-L1 blockade in urothelial cancer. This CDR3 is 14 amino acids long. Germline CDR1 and CDR2: MNHEY and SMNVEV (reference sequence). V was cut by 6 bases and J by 0 bases, with 8 bases left in between. The method was immunoSEQ multiplex PCR; TCRdb's version includes in-frame clones alone and lacks a portion of them. The sample has some 110,000 clones; under 95% are singletons. Time point specified: peripheral blood 6 weeks after treatment start. The rearrangement uses TRBV27 and TRBJ1-4; a weak D match, TRBD1 (5 bases). Sequences were derived from PBMCs, sampled around atezolizumab (anti-PD-L1) treatment. The sequence derives from a man in his fifties or sixties with urothelial cancer. CDR3 DNA sequence: TGTGCCAGCAGATTGACAGCAACTAATGAAAAACTGTTTTTT. This translates into CASRLTATNEKLFF.